This passage covers 15 T cell receptor beta chains from one sample sequenced in a study of spatial heterogeneity in lung cancer. Which antigens these TCRs recognize remains unknown. General study points: Intratumoral expanded alpha and beta TCR counts were found to track tumor mutation counts.

As for time point: sample taken at primary tumor resection. Each CDR3 protein is one row after TCRdb ran MiXCR on the 5' RACE reads. The sample records roughly 10,000 distinct CDR3 sequences, around 8.3% being singletons. Sequenced material: lung tumor tissue, taken at surgery. The origin of the receptors is a female donor with early-stage non-small cell lung cancer.

This clonotype qualifies as medium-sized (0.01 to 0.1%). This beta chain lies outside the target of a library built for alpha chains; its clone size means little. The chain couples TRBV7-9 to TRBJ2-5; TRBD2 agrees at 11 bases. The CDR3 has 15 residues. The J segment lost 2 bases and the V segment lost 4 bases, leaving 3 bases of the junction unmatched. CDR1 and CDR2 from the germline V gene are SEHNR and FQNEAQ (reference sequence). CDR3 DNA sequence: TGTGCCAGCAGCTCTCCTAGCGGGGGGCAAGAGACCCAGTACTTC. The encoded protein is CASSSPSGGQETQYF.

This clonotype was found many times. Since it is a stray read in a library aimed at alpha chains, this beta chain has a size that is not meaningful. V usage is TRBV5-4 and J usage is TRBJ2-5; 10 bases are shared with TRBD2. V dropped 4 bases and J dropped 3; count of bases not matched to a gene: 9. The CDR3 covers 16 residues. CDR1 and CDR2 from the germline V gene are SGHNT and YYREEE (reference sequence). CDR3 in amino acids: CASSPRGAGGKETQYF. The CDR3 nucleotides read TGTGCCAGCAGCCCCCGTGGAGCGGGGGGGAAAGAGACCCAGTACTTC.

This clonotype was recorded at least ten times. Relative to the germline gene, one junction end is altered; a read error may explain this. Found in a library prepared for alpha chains, this beta chain is an off-target read, and its abundance has little meaning. This rearrangement joins TRBV4-1 to TRBJ2-3; 8 bases agree with TRBD1. CDR1 and CDR2 (germline): MGHRA, YSYEKL. This CDR3 has 15 residues. CDR3 loop: CASSQDGQGTGTQYF. CDR3 DNA: TGCGCCAGCAGCCAAGATGGACAGGGCACAGGTACGCAGTATTTT.

Note on this clonotype: A library prepared for alpha chains yielded this beta chain as an off-target read; its size is of little meaning. The chain employs TRBV7-8 and TRBJ2-1; D is unclear. The germline gives CDR1 SGHVS, CDR2 FQNEAQ. The CDR3 has 14 residues. Between the trimmed V and J ends, which lost 5 bases and 3 bases, there was a span of 11 bases. CDR3 protein: CASSPDWGYNEQFF. The CDR3 nucleotides read TGTGCCAGCAGCCCAGATTGGGGCTACAATGAGCAGTTCTTC. The full variable domain, its missing parts supplied by reference TRBV7-8 and TRBJ2-1, is GAGVSQSPRYKVAKRGQDVALRCDPISGHVSLFWYQQALGQGPEFLTYFQNEAQLDKSGLPSDRFFAERPEGSVSTLKIQRTQQEDSAVYLCASSPDWGYNEQFFGPGTRLTVL.

There are many counts of this clonotype. With the library built for alpha chains, this beta chain is off target and its frequency is not meaningful. The chain carries TRBV20-1 and TRBJ2-3, with TRBD2 matching over 9 bases. CDR1 DFQATT and CDR2 SNEGSKA come from the germline V gene (reference sequence). This CDR3 is built from 14 residues. The junction had 8 bases not matched to a gene; V was cut back by 5 bases and J by 5 bases. The CDR3 DNA is TGCAGTGCTGGAGCGGGGGGCGGGGTAGATACGCAGTATTTT. This sequence encodes CSAGAGGGVDTQYF.

This clonotype is medium-sized by share. This beta chain is off target for a library built for alpha chains, so its abundance means little. The chain uses TRBV6-1 and TRBJ1-5; the match to TRBD1 covers 9 bases. Germline loops: CDR1 MNHNS, CDR2 SASEGT. Trimming removed 4 bases from V and 9 bases from J; junction bases left unmatched: 7. The CDR3 is made up of 14 amino acids. CDR3 residues: CASSVGTGRRPQHF. CDR3 sequence (DNA): TGTGCCAGCAGTGTGGGGACAGGGAGGCGGCCCCAGCATTTT.

This clonotype appeared many times. This beta chain lies outside the target of a library built for alpha chains; its clone size means little. The genes are TRBV7-2 and TRBJ1-2; no reliable D call. CDR1 and CDR2 (germline): SGHTA, FQGNSA. There are 14 residues in the CDR3. The V and J ends lost 1 base and 0 bases respectively, with 6 bases between them. The CDR3 DNA follows: TGTGCCAGCAGCTTAGTTTCCTCTAACTATGGCTACACCTTC. This sequence encodes CASSLVSSNYGYTF. The full variable domain, in which reference TRBV7-2 and TRBJ1-2 provide the parts outside the CDR3, is GAGVSQSPSNKVTEKGKDVELRCDPISGHTALYWYRQSLGQGLEFLIYFQGNSAPDKSGLPSDRFSAERTGGSVSTLTIQRTQQEDSAVYLCASSLVSSNYGYTFGSGTRLTVV.

This clonotype was observed at least ten times. Being off target in a library aimed at alpha chains, this beta chain has a size of little meaning. The chain couples TRBV29-1 to TRBJ2-5; TRBD2 is a possible D gene (5 bases). Looked up from germline, CDR1 is SQVTM and CDR2 is ANQGSEA. This CDR3 comprises 13 residues. Between the trimmed V and J ends, which lost 1 base and 3 bases, there was a span of 9 bases. CDR3 protein: CSVEAGVEETQYF. CDR3 bases: TGCAGCGTTGAAGCCGGGGTTGAAGAGACCCAGTACTTC.

By sample fraction, this clonotype is medium-sized. As an off-target read in a library built for alpha chains, this beta chain has a frequency of little significance. The chain joins TRBV7-3 to TRBJ2-7; 7 positions match TRBD1. J gave up 0 bases and V 5 bases, and 4 bases lay outside the gene matches. The CDR3 sequence is 14 residues long. Germline CDR1 is SGHTA and CDR2 is FQGTGA. The DNA of the CDR3 is TGTGCCAGCAGCCCGGGACAGTACTCCTACGAGCAGTACTTC. It encodes CASSPGQYSYEQYF.

In this sample, this clonotype turned up many times. This beta chain is off target for a library built for alpha chains, so its abundance means little. This chain links TRBV5-1 with TRBJ1-6; possible D gene TRBD1, 6 bases. The V gene's germline CDR1 is SGHRS and CDR2 YFSETQ. V was shortened by 5 bases and J by 0 bases, with 12 bases between the two germline ends. CDR3 length: 16 amino acids. The CDR3 sequence: CASSIEGGSYNSPLHF. The CDR3 DNA is TGCGCCAGCAGTATCGAAGGGGGCTCCTATAATTCACCCCTCCACTTT.

This clonotype was recorded at least ten times. The size of this beta chain means little, since it is a stray read in a library made for alpha chains. The chain has TRBV28 and TRBJ1-4; D ambiguous. This CDR3 is built from 13 residues. Trimming removed 3 bases from V and 6 bases from J, with 8 bases in between. In germline, CDR1 is MDHEN, CDR2 SYDVKM. The CDR3 nucleotides are TGTGCCAGCAGTTTGGACGGATATGAAAAACTGTTTTTT. Its protein is CASSLDGYEKLFF.

This clonotype counts as medium-sized. This beta chain is an off-target read within a library intended for alpha chains, so its frequency means little. The chain couples TRBV5-1 to TRBJ1-4; 7 positions agree with TRBD1. The CDR3 runs to 16 residues. V gave up 3 bases and J gave up 0 bases; unmatched junction bases: 5. The germline V gene has CDR1 SGHRS and CDR2 YFSETQ. CDR3 DNA sequence: TGCGCCAGCAGCTCACAGGGGCCCTCAACTAATGAAAAACTGTTTTTT. This translates into CASSSQGPSTNEKLFF.

In its sample, this clonotype was seen many times. Little can be read into the size of this beta chain, an off-target read in a library designed for alpha chains. V is TRBV7-2 and J is TRBJ1-1; no firm D call. This CDR3 has 14 residues. The V gene lost 0 bases and the J gene lost 3 bases, with 8 bases spanning the gap. CDR1 is SGHTA and CDR2 is FQGNSA in the germline V gene. The CDR3 DNA follows: TGTGCCAGCAGCTTAGCTCCGGGAGACACTGAAGCTTTCTTT. Protein: CASSLAPGDTEAFF.

This clonotype was detected only a few times. This beta chain appears as a stray read in a library generated for alpha chains; its size is not informative. The chain links TRBV6-5 to TRBJ2-3; TRBD2 aligns across 15 bases. Germline V gene lookup returns CDR1 MNHEY and CDR2 SVGAGI. This CDR3 spans 16 amino acids. Trimming cost V 5 bases and J 8 bases; bases outside gene matches: 8. The CDR3, as DNA: TGTGCCAGCAGTAAAAGGACTAGCGGGGGGGTTAGTACGCAGTATTTT. It is translated as CASSKRTSGGVSTQYF.

Ten or more counts support this clonotype. This beta chain is off target for a library built for alpha chains, so its abundance means little. The J gene is TRBJ1-1, the V gene TRBV28; 11 positions match TRBD1. The ends lost 5 bases at V and 5 bases at J; junction bases unmatched: 4. This CDR3 contains 14 residues. Germline CDR1 is MDHEN and CDR2 is SYDVKM. In nucleotides, the CDR3 is TGTGCCAGCAGTGCCGGGACAGGGGGAACTGAAGCTTTCTTT. It specifies CASSAGTGGTEAFF.